Below are 15 T cell receptor beta chains sequenced from a single sample in a study of cytomegalovirus exposure and HLA in healthy donors. 13 Jbeta primers and 60 Vbeta primers were used for the PCR. Sequencing used immunoSEQ multiplex PCR; TCRdb keeps in-frame clones, though not all of them. Of approximately 150,000 clones in the sample, 68% were seen once. Material: PBMCs. These receptors were taken from a man aged 50-59 years in good health and CMV-seronegative.

The chain has TRBV5-1 and TRBJ1-1; D is unresolved. This CDR3 is built from 13 residues. Germline assignment: CDR1 SGHRS and CDR2 YFSETQ. V dropped 0 bases and J dropped 4 bases, with 7 bases sitting between them. CDR3 sequence (DNA): TGCGCCAGCAGCTTGGTAGAGTTCACTGAAGCTTTCTTT. Its protein product is CASSLVEFTEAFF. Supplemented by reference TRBV5-1 and TRBJ1-1, the full variable domain reads KAGVTQTPRYLIKTRGQQVTLSCSPISGHRSVSWYQQTPGQGLQFLFEYFSETQRNKGNFPGRFSGRQFSNSRSEMNVSTLELGDSALYLCASSLVEFTEAFFGQGTRLTVV.

The chain carries TRBV18 and TRBJ1-1, with 11 bases that match TRBD1. This CDR3 is 16 amino acids long. CDR1 is KGHSH and CDR2 is LQKENI in the germline V gene. With V trimmed by 1 base and J by 5 bases, 6 bases remained unmatched. CDR3 DNA sequence: TGTGCCAGCTCACCACTAGGACAGGGGGCGACAACTGAAGCTTTCTTT. Translating it yields CASSPLGQGATTEAFF.

The chain employs TRBV10-2 and TRBJ1-2, with unresolved D. Germline loops: CDR1 WSHSY, CDR2 SAAADI. The CDR3 is 14 residues long. Trimming stripped 2 bases from V and 1 base from J, with 8 bases between. This CDR3 reads CASSEPGLNYGYTF. The CDR3 DNA follows: TGCGCCAGCAGTGAGCCGGGTCTTAACTATGGCTACACCTTC.

The chain is built from TRBV25-1 and TRBJ1-4, with D uncertain. CDR3 length: 14 amino acids. The germline gives CDR1 MGHDK, CDR2 SYGVNS. The V and J ends lost 4 bases and 5 bases respectively, with 11 bases between them. The CDR3 here is CASSAGSRNEKLFF. CDR3 DNA: TGTGCCAGCAGTGCAGGCAGTAGAAATGAAAAACTGTTTTTT.

The CDR3 here is CASSQTDRPLYEQYF. The CDR3 region has the DNA TGCGCCAGCAGCCAAACCGACAGGCCCCTTTACGAGCAGTACTTC. The chain couples TRBV4-1 to TRBJ2-5; D perhaps matches TRBD1 (6 bases). The assigned J gene may be wrong: the sequence end matches TRBJ2-7 better. CDR1 is MGHRA and CDR2 is YSYEKL in the germline V gene. The CDR3 contains 15 residues.

The V and J genes are TRBV5-6 and TRBJ2-4; D may be TRBD2 (7 bases). The V end was cut by 2 bases, the J end by 0 bases, with 12 bases between. Per the germline V gene, CDR1 is SGHDT and CDR2 is YYEEEE. The length of the CDR3 is 16 residues. The CDR3 nucleotides are TGTGCCAGCAGCTTCCCGGGGGGCCTAGCCAAAAACATTCAGTACTTC. It yields the protein CASSFPGGLAKNIQYF.

This clone was counted only a few times. The gene calls are TRBV6-5 and TRBJ1-6; possibly TRBD1 for D (6 bases). V was cut by 0 bases and J by 7 bases, with 10 bases left in between. This CDR3 comprises 15 residues. From germline, CDR1 is MNHEY and CDR2 SVGAGI. The CDR3: CASSYSKQGNSPLHF. In DNA, the CDR3 is TGTGCCAGCAGTTACTCGAAACAGGGAAATTCACCCCTCCACTTT.

The V call is TRBV11-2, the J call TRBJ1-1; the match to TRBD1 covers 8 bases. Trimming cost V 5 bases and J 4 bases; bases outside gene matches: 12. CDR3 size: 16 residues. Germline CDR1 and CDR2: SGHAT and FQNNGV. CDR3 DNA sequence: TGTGCCAGCAGCCCCGTTAGGACAGGGAGAAGCACTGAAGCTTTCTTT. Translated, it gives CASSPVRTGRSTEAFF.

This clone was counted between two and nine times. The chain recombines TRBV18 with TRBJ1-2, with D uncertain. CDR3 length: 14 residues. Trimming removed 3 bases at V and 5 bases at J, with 13 bases between. Germline V gene data show CDR1 as KGHSH and CDR2 as LQKENI. In nucleotides, the CDR3 is TGTGCCAGCTCACCCGGGTCCCGCGATTATGGCTACACCTTC. This translates into CASSPGSRDYGYTF.

This chain connects TRBV7-2 to TRBJ2-1; the match to TRBD2 covers 8 bases. The V and J ends lost 0 bases and 8 bases, in that order; junction bases with no gene match: 9. The CDR3 spans 16 residues. Germline V gene sequence: CDR1 SGHTA, CDR2 FQGNSA. In DNA form, the CDR3 reads TGTGCCAGCAGCTTAGCTAGCGGGGTCCCCTTTCATGAGCAGTTCTTC. As protein: CASSLASGVPFHEQFF.

This clone was seen a few times. The chain carries TRBV29-1 and TRBJ2-3, with D perhaps TRBD1 (6 bases). Germline V gene data show CDR1 as SQVTM and CDR2 as ANQGSEA. The CDR3 extends over 13 amino acids. Trimming shortened V by 0 bases and J by 5 bases, and 9 bases separated the two germline ends. The DNA of the CDR3 is TGCAGCGTTGAAGAGGGGGCAGGAGATACGCAGTATTTT. Protein: CSVEEGAGDTQYF.

This clone was picked up a small number of times. This rearrangement joins TRBV15 to TRBJ2-6, with D unresolved. This CDR3 contains 14 residues. The V end was cut by 2 bases, the J end by 4 bases, with 6 bases between. Germline V gene sequence: CDR1 LNHNV, CDR2 YYDKDF (reference sequence). The CDR3 DNA sequence: TGTGCCACCAGCAGATCACAGGGGGCCAACGTCCTGACTTTC. Translating gives CATSRSQGANVLTF.

The rearrangement joins TRBV5-4 to TRBJ2-2; 11 bases map to TRBD1. Germline V gene lookup returns CDR1 SGHNT and CDR2 YYREEE (reference sequence). Losses at the gene ends were 3 bases for V and 3 bases for J; bases not matched to a gene: 10. The CDR3 runs to 18 residues. CDR3 sequence: CASSSIFRDRGYTGELFF. The CDR3 region has the DNA TGTGCCAGCAGCTCCATTTTCCGGGACAGGGGGTACACCGGGGAGCTGTTTTTT.

The V and J genes are TRBV28 and TRBJ1-6, with TRBD1 matching 8 bases. V lost 5 bases and J lost 7; bases outside the gene matches: 16. The germline CDR1 and CDR2 sequences are MDHEN and SYDVKM. The CDR3 is made up of 18 amino acids. In DNA, the CDR3 is TGTGCCAGCAGTCCGCCCCCCGGGACAGGCAATAAGAATTCACCCCTCCACTTT. As protein: CASSPPPGTGNKNSPLHF.

The genes are TRBV10-3 and TRBJ1-4; no clear D. Germline values: CDR1 ENHRY, CDR2 SYGVKD. Trimming removed 0 bases from V and 7 bases from J, with 3 bases in between. The CDR3 sequence is 12 residues long. The CDR3 DNA reads as TGTGCCATCAGTGAGTCCCGTGAAAAACTGTTTTTT. It yields the protein CAISESREKLFF.